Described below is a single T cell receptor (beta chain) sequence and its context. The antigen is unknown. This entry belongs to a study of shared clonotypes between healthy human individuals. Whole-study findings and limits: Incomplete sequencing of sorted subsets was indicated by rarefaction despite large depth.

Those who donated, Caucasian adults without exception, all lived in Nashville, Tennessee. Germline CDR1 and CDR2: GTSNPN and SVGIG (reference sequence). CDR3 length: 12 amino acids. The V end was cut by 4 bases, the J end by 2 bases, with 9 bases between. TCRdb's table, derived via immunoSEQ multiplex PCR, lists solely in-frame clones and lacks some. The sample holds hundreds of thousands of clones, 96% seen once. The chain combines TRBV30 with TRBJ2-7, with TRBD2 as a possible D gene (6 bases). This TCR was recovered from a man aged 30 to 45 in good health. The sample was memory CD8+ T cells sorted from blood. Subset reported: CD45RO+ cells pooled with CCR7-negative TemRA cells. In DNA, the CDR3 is TGTGCCTGGATGGAGGGGCCCTACGAGCAGTACTTC. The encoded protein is CAWMEGPYEQYF.